The 11 T cell receptor beta chains in this list originate from one sample, sequenced in a study of blood T cell repertoires in COVID-19. The method was immunoSEQ multiplex PCR; TCRdb's version includes in-frame clones alone and lacks a portion of them. The profile shows a few hundred thousand clones, approximately 85% of them singletons. The sequencing sample was made of PBMCs or T cells enriched from blood (not recorded which). These receptors were collected from a woman aged 25 to 39 who had recovered from COVID-19.

The chain links TRBV2 to TRBJ2-7, with 8 nucleotides matching TRBD1. CDR3 length: 15 amino acids. Trimming removed 8 bases from V and 0 bases from J; junction bases left unmatched: 9. Germline V gene sequence: CDR1 SNHLY, CDR2 FYNNEI. CDR3 region: CASGGGQVYSYEQYF. The CDR3 DNA reads TGTGCCAGCGGAGGGGGACAGGTCTACTCCTACGAGCAGTACTTC.

V is TRBV10-3 and J is TRBJ1-5; no clear D gene. The germline V and J ends were trimmed by 4 bases and 1 base, with 5 bases remaining between them. The germline gives CDR1 ENHRY, CDR2 SYGVKD. CDR3 length: 13 residues. CDR3 nucleotides: TGTGCCATCAGTGGTCGGAGCAATCAGCCCCAGCATTTT. The encoded protein is CAISGRSNQPQHF.

The chain links TRBV28 to TRBJ2-7, with D perhaps matching TRBD1 (6 bases). Germline V gene data show CDR1 as MDHEN and CDR2 as SYDVKM. V was shortened by 7 bases and J by 1 base, with 11 bases between the two germline ends. The CDR3 runs to 13 residues. CDR3 nucleotide sequence: TGTGCCAGCAACCGGGACACATCCTACGAGCAGTACTTC. Translation: CASNRDTSYEQYF.

This clone appeared a single time. The chain is built from TRBV5-6 and TRBJ2-3, with 9 bases identical to TRBD1. The CDR3 is 16 amino acids. The J segment lost 1 base and the V segment lost 4 bases, leaving 7 bases of the junction unmatched. Germline V gene sequence: CDR1 SGHDT, CDR2 YYEEEE. CDR3 DNA: TGTGCCAGCAGCCCCCCGGGACAGGGAGGCACAGATACGCAGTATTTT. This translates into CASSPPGQGGTDTQYF.

The chain is built from TRBV7-9 and TRBJ2-5, with a weak D call TRBD1 (6 bases). The germline V and J ends were trimmed by 5 bases and 2 bases, with 9 bases remaining between them. Looked up from germline, CDR1 is SEHNR and CDR2 is FQNEAQ (reference sequence). The CDR3 has 13 amino acids. In DNA form, the CDR3 reads TGTGCCAGCAGCCGGACAGTTCAAGAGACCCAGTACTTC. Translation gives CASSRTVQETQYF. Filled out from reference TRBV7-9 and TRBJ2-5, the complete variable domain reads DTGVSQNPRHKITKRGQNVTFRCDPISEHNRLYWYRQTLGQGPEFLTYFQNEAQLEKSRLLSDRFSAERPKGSFSTLEIQRTEQGDSAMYLCASSRTVQETQYFGPGTRLLVL.

This clone was detected a few times. The rearrangement uses TRBV28 and TRBJ1-5; maybe TRBD1 (6 bases). Per germline, CDR1 MDHEN and CDR2 SYDVKM. The CDR3 runs to 13 residues. With 5 bases removed from V and 4 bases from J, the gap between germline ends came to 9 bases. CDR3 loop: CASSTTGNQPQHF. The CDR3 bases are TGTGCCAGCAGTACAACAGGGAATCAGCCCCAGCATTTT.

This chain connects TRBV30 to TRBJ2-5; weak D call: TRBD2 (6 bases). Germline V lookup: CDR1 GTSNPN, CDR2 SVGIG (reference sequence). This CDR3 comprises 14 residues. Trimming shortened V by 0 bases and J by 7 bases, and 15 bases separated the two germline ends. The CDR3 sequence is CAWSVSASAGTQYF. The CDR3 DNA reads as TGTGCCTGGAGTGTAAGCGCTAGCGCGGGGACCCAGTACTTC.

This chain joins TRBV4-1 and TRBJ2-2, with 7 positions matching TRBD2. Per germline, CDR1 MGHRA and CDR2 YSYEKL. The CDR3 has 16 residues. V gave up 1 base and J gave up 4 bases; unmatched junction bases: 6. The CDR3 is CASSQAGGAITGELFF. CDR3 bases: TGCGCCAGCAGCCAAGCGGGGGGAGCGATCACCGGGGAGCTGTTTTTT.

The gene calls are TRBV5-1 and TRBJ1-1, with 8 bases identical to TRBD1. The germline gives CDR1 SGHRS, CDR2 YFSETQ. The V gene end was trimmed by 4 bases and the J gene end by 6 bases; junction bases not matched to a gene: 5. The CDR3 loop spans 13 amino acids. The CDR3 sequence is CASSPGGRAEAFF. The CDR3 DNA reads as TGCGCCAGCAGCCCAGGGGGCCGGGCTGAAGCTTTCTTT.

This CDR3 reads CASSLSGGGKYNEQFF. The CDR3 nucleotides read TGTGCCAGCAGTTTATCAGGCGGGGGGAAGTACAATGAGCAGTTCTTC. V is TRBV28 and J is TRBJ2-1, with 8 bases identical to TRBD2. V lost 1 base and J lost 4; bases outside the gene matches: 6. Germline CDR1 and CDR2: MDHEN and SYDVKM. The CDR3 is made up of 16 amino acids.

V usage is TRBV11-2 and J usage is TRBJ2-7; D perhaps matches TRBD2 (5 bases). This CDR3 is built from 15 residues. The germline gives CDR1 SGHAT, CDR2 FQNNGV. V dropped 0 bases and J dropped 1 base, with 10 bases sitting between them. The CDR3: CASSLEPGDSYEQYF. Here the CDR3 DNA reads TGTGCCAGCAGCTTAGAACCCGGGGATTCCTACGAGCAGTACTTC.